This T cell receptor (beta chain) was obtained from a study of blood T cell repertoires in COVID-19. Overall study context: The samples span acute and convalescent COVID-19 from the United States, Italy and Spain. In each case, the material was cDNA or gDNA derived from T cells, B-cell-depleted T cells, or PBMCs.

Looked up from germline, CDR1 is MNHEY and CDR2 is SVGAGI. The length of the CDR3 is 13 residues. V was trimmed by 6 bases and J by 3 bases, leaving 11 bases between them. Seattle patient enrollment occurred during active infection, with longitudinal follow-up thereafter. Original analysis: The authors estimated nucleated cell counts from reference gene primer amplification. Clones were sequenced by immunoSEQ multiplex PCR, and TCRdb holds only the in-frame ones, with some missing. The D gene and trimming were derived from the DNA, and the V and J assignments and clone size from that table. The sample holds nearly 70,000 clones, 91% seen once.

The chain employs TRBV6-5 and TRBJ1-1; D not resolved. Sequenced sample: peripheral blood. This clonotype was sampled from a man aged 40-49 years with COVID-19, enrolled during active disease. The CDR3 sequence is CASRAPMDTEAFF. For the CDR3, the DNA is TGTGCCAGCAGGGCCCCGATGGACACTGAAGCTTTCTTT.